This is a list of T cell receptor beta chains from one sample in a study of naive and memory T cell subsets. TCRdb passed the UMI-ligation and nested PCR reads through MiXCR, listing each CDR3 protein once. The sample holds under 25,000 distinct CDR3 sequences, over 7% seen once. The sample comprised central memory CD8+ T cells from blood. The receptor set was obtained from a human donor in good health. The CDR3 runs from the conserved cysteine through the conserved F or W. Fields, in order: J gene, clone size, D gene, V gene, CDR3 length, CDR3 protein, CDR3 DNA. D genes are given only for firm matches. Clone size is given for some rows only: seen once, a few or many times, or a class if the clone is expanded.

TRBJ2-5	-	-	TRBV6-2/TRBV6-3	13	CASSYQESETQYF	TGTGCCAGCAGTTACCAGGAGTCGGAGACCCAGTACTTC
TRBJ2-1	-	-	TRBV12-3/TRBV12-4	13	CASRLGGRNEQFF	TGTGCCAGCAGGCTTGGAGGGCGGAATGAGCAGTTCTTC
TRBJ1-4	few	-	TRBV28	16	CASSIPRGADYEKLFF	TGTGCCAGCAGTATCCCCCGGGGGGCTGATTATGAAAAACTGTTTTTT
TRBJ2-7	-	-	TRBV10-3	12	CAISEGVYEQYF	TGTGCCATCAGTGAAGGTGTCTACGAGCAGTACTTC
TRBJ2-1	many	-	TRBV6-2/TRBV6-3	14	CASSGVAGLNEQFF	TGTGCCAGCAGTGGGGTGGCGGGACTCAATGAGCAGTTCTTC
TRBJ2-5	-	TRBD1	TRBV18	19	CASSPPFGWDREYQETQYF	TGTGCCAGCTCACCACCATTCGGCTGGGACAGGGAGTACCAAGAGACCCAGTACTTC
TRBJ1-6	many	-	TRBV20-1	15	CSARDRLTDSSPLHF	TGCAGTGCTAGAGATCGATTAACGGACTCATCACCCCTCCACTTT
TRBJ2-7	-	TRBD2	TRBV11-3	14	CASSRTSGSYEQYF	TGTGCCAGCAGCCGCACTAGCGGGAGCTACGAGCAGTACTTC
TRBJ2-6	many	-	TRBV7-7	15	CASSSSDFGANVLTF	TGTGCCAGCAGCTCTAGCGACTTTGGGGCCAACGTCCTGACTTTC
TRBJ1-3	few	-	TRBV28	16	CASSLFGEVVGNTIYF	TGTGCCAGCAGTTTATTCGGGGAGGTAGTTGGAAACACCATATATTTT
TRBJ2-1	many	TRBD2	TRBV24-1	15	CATSIAGGPLNEQFF	TGTGCCACCAGTATAGCGGGAGGGCCGCTGAATGAGCAGTTCTTC
TRBJ2-1	many	-	TRBV7-2	16	CASSLDGLVLYNEQFF	TGTGCCAGCAGCTTAGACGGCTTAGTCCTCTACAATGAGCAGTTCTTC
TRBJ1-1	-	-	TRBV5-1	13	CASSLRVNTEAFF	TGCGCCAGCAGCTTGAGGGTGAACACTGAAGCTTTCTTT
TRBJ2-7	few	-	TRBV19	14	CASSLAVTSYEQYF	TGTGCCAGTAGTTTGGCAGTTACTTCCTACGAGCAGTACTTC
TRBJ1-2	few	-	TRBV27	14	CASSYIGAPGGYTF	TGTGCCAGCAGTTACATCGGGGCTCCTGGTGGCTACACCTTC
TRBJ1-5	few	-	TRBV12-3/TRBV12-4	13	CASSLVGVQPQHF	TGTGCCAGCAGTTTAGTGGGGGTTCAGCCCCAGCATTTT
TRBJ2-1	few	TRBD2	TRBV28	12	CASTHGGGEQFF	TGTGCCAGCACCCATGGGGGGGGGGAGCAGTTCTTC
TRBJ2-7	-	TRBD2	TRBV27	14	CASSSLAGGGEQYF	TGTGCCAGCAGTTCCCTAGCGGGAGGTGGCGAGCAGTACTTC
TRBJ1-1	few	TRBD1	TRBV7-9	15	CASSLGTGGFTEAFF	TGTGCCAGCAGCTTAGGGACAGGGGGCTTCACTGAAGCTTTCTTT
TRBJ2-3	medium-sized	-	TRBV6-1	14	CASSEAQGPDTQYF	TGTGCCAGCAGTGAAGCGCAGGGCCCGGATACGCAGTATTTT
TRBJ1-2	few	TRBD1	TRBV9	13	CASSDGTALRDTF	TGTGCCAGCAGCGACGGGACAGCGCTAAGGGACACCTTC
TRBJ2-4	-	-	TRBV2	16	CASSERTALAKNIQYF	TGTGCCAGCAGTGAAAGGACAGCATTAGCCAAAAACATTCAGTACTTC
TRBJ2-7	-	TRBD1	TRBV11-1	16	CASSFPIDRGSWEQYF	TGTGCCAGCAGCTTCCCTATAGACAGGGGTTCGTGGGAGCAGTACTTC
TRBJ2-3	few	-	TRBV3-2	19	CASSQDGNNPGGATDTQYF	TGTGCCAGCAGCCAAGATGGAAATAATCCGGGAGGGGCCACAGATACGCAGTATTTT
TRBJ2-5	once	TRBD2	TRBV4-2	14	CASSSPGLAVFQYF	TGTGCCAGCAGCTCCCCCGGACTAGCTGTTTTCCAGTACTTC
TRBJ2-1	few	TRBD2	TRBV5-1	16	CASSLDLAGGYNEQFF	TGCGCCAGCAGCTTGGACCTAGCGGGAGGTTACAATGAGCAGTTCTTC
TRBJ2-2	medium-sized	TRBD2	TRBV6-1	15	CASNKLAGDTGELFF	TGTGCCAGCAACAAACTAGCGGGGGACACCGGGGAGCTGTTTTTT
TRBJ2-1	few	-	TRBV9	13	CASSASLQNEQFF	TGTGCCAGCAGCGCCTCACTACAAAATGAGCAGTTCTTC
TRBJ1-2	few	TRBD1	TRBV28	14	CASSPGTGAYGYTF	TGTGCCAGCAGCCCCGGGACAGGGGCCTATGGCTACACCTTC
TRBJ2-7	once	-	TRBV28	13	CASAGTTSHEQYF	TGTGCCAGCGCCGGGACCACGAGCCACGAGCAGTACTTC
TRBJ2-7	many	-	TRBV27	13	CASSFRESYEQYF	TGTGCCAGCAGTTTCCGAGAGTCCTACGAGCAGTACTTC